Presented here are 10 T cell receptor beta chains from one specimen sequenced in a study of T cells in Graves' hyperthyroidism and ophthalmopathy. RNA transcripts were the template for amplifying TCR beta CDR3 regions. The TCR CDR3 first-round RT-PCR relied on the HTBI primer set. TCRdb reprocessed the multiplex PCR reads via MiXCR and lists one record per CDR3 protein. The table has hundreds of thousands of distinct CDR3 sequences, 14% seen once. Input material: blood. These receptors came from a woman younger than 30 with Graves' hyperthyroidism.

Ten or more counts support this clonotype. CDR3 sequence reads: CASSLHPEWETQYF. The DNA for the CDR3 is TGTGCCAGCAGCTTACACCCCGAGTGGGAGACCCAGTACTTC. The rearrangement uses TRBV7-2 and TRBJ2-5; D not resolved. The CDR3 spans 14 residues. V was trimmed by 2 bases and J by 5 bases, leaving 12 bases between them. Per the germline V gene, CDR1 is SGHTA and CDR2 is FQGNSA.

Many counts were recorded for this clonotype. The rearrangement uses TRBV9 and TRBJ2-5; D possibly corresponds to TRBD1 (7 bases). Trimming removed 0 bases at V and 4 bases at J, with 10 bases between. Germline CDR1 SGDLS, CDR2 YYNGEE. This CDR3 has 14 residues. The CDR3 reads CASSVGQGGETQYF. The CDR3, as DNA: TGTGCCAGCAGCGTAGGACAGGGAGGAGAGACCCAGTACTTC.

This clonotype was seen many times. The chain carries TRBV7-2 and TRBJ1-2; 7 nucleotides line up with TRBD1. The germline gives CDR1 SGHTA, CDR2 FQGNSA. Losses at the gene ends were 7 bases for V and 3 bases for J; bases not matched to a gene: 17. CDR3 length: 17 amino acids. The CDR3 sequence is CASTTSLDRDLYYGYTF. The CDR3 DNA reads TGTGCCAGCACCACGAGCCTTGACAGGGACCTATACTATGGCTACACCTTC.

This clonotype was seen at least ten times. The V gene is TRBV5-1, the J gene TRBJ2-7; D remains ambiguous. Trimming pared 4 bases from V and 4 bases from J, leaving 15 bases between. Germline CDR1 is SGHRS and CDR2 is YFSETQ. The CDR3 covers 14 residues. CDR3 DNA: TGCGCCAGCAGCGTAGGCGGTCAGGCATACGAGCAGTACTTC. Translation gives CASSVGGQAYEQYF.

This clonotype showed up just a few times. This chain joins TRBV4-3 and TRBJ2-7, with D perhaps TRBD2 (6 bases). Trimming left V 0 bases short and J 3 bases short, with 21 bases between. CDR3 size: 18 residues. In germline, CDR1 is LGHNA, CDR2 YSLEER. This CDR3 reads CASSQERGLLDFFYEQYF. CDR3 nucleotides: TGCGCCAGCAGCCAAGAGAGGGGACTCCTCGACTTTTTCTACGAGCAGTACTTC.

This clonotype was observed at least ten times. The chain recombines TRBV29-1 with TRBJ2-7; the match to TRBD2 covers 9 bases. Germline CDR1 and CDR2: SQVTM and ANQGSEA. This CDR3 is 15 amino acids long. Trimming removed 1 base from V and 2 bases from J; junction bases left unmatched: 6. The CDR3 is CSVEGASGVPYEQYF. CDR3 bases: TGCAGCGTTGAAGGCGCTAGCGGGGTCCCCTACGAGCAGTACTTC.

This clonotype was detected a few times. The chain uses TRBV28 and TRBJ1-2; 7 bases match TRBD1. The V and J ends lost 8 bases and 11 bases, in that order; junction bases with no gene match: 11. CDR1 and CDR2 (germline): MDHEN, SYDVKM. The CDR3 spans 12 residues. CDR3 sequence: CASQGQAEGYTF. DNA for the CDR3: TGTGCCAGCCAAGGACAGGCAGAGGGTTACACCTTC.

The chain combines TRBV7-9 with TRBJ2-7, with 7 bases that match TRBD2. The J call may not be correct, given that the DNA end is closer to TRBJ2-1. The germline V gene has CDR1 SEHNR and CDR2 FQNEAQ (reference sequence). This CDR3 spans 16 amino acids. The CDR3 reads CASSPRGSLADYEQFF. CDR3 in DNA: TGTGCCAGCAGCCCTAGAGGGTCCCTAGCGGACTACGAGCAGTTCTTC.

The chain recombines TRBV6-9 with TRBJ2-1, with 9 bases lining up with TRBD1. The V gene's germline CDR1 is MNHGY and CDR2 SVAAGI. V lost 3 bases and J lost 7; bases outside the gene matches: 4. The CDR3 extends over 14 amino acids. This CDR3 reads CASSYGDRANEQFF. CDR3 nucleotides: TGTGCCAGCAGTTACGGGGACAGGGCAAATGAGCAGTTCTTC.

This clonotype appeared many times. The rearrangement links TRBV2 to TRBJ1-5; D might be TRBD1 (5 bases). Germline lookup yields CDR1 SNHLY and CDR2 FYNNEI. Trimming shortened V by 5 bases and J by 4 bases, and 21 bases separated the two germline ends. The CDR3 runs to 17 residues. CDR3 DNA: TGTGCCAGCAGTCAATTACCACTGTACAGGATTAATCAGCCCCAGCATTTT. This encodes CASSQLPLYRINQPQHF. The whole variable domain, remainder taken from reference TRBV2 and TRBJ1-5, is EPEVTQTPSHQVTQMGQEVILRCVPISNHLYFYWYRQILGQKVEFLVSFYNNEISEKSEIFDDQFSVERPDGSNFTLKIRSTKLEDSAMYFCASSQLPLYRINQPQHFGDGTRLSIL.